The 25 T cell receptor beta chains below were found in one sample sequenced in a study of blood T cell repertoires in COVID-19. Data came from immunoSEQ multiplex PCR; TCRdb stores just in-frame clones and leaves some out. This table has some 120,000 clones, more than 70% appearing once. Sequencing used peripheral blood. These TCRs come from a human donor in a cohort sampled during active COVID-19.

This clone was detected only once. The chain carries TRBV5-1 and TRBJ1-6; D call uncertain. V was pared by 0 bases and J by 10 bases, with 11 bases between. CDR1 and CDR2 from the germline V gene are SGHRS and YFSETQ. CDR3 length: 14 amino acids. The CDR3 DNA sequence: TGCGCCAGCAGCTTGGGCGAGAATAGCTCACCCCTCCACTTT. Its translation is CASSLGENSSPLHF.

V is TRBV18 and J is TRBJ1-6; 7 nucleotides match TRBD1. The CDR3 length is 16 residues. Germline V CDR1 and CDR2: KGHSH, LQKENI. Trimming removed 3 bases from V and 5 bases from J; junction bases left unmatched: 7. The CDR3 DNA is TGTGCCAGCTCACCTTTTGCAGGGGGAAATAATTCACCCCTCCACTTT. It is translated as CASSPFAGGNNSPLHF.

DNA of the CDR3: TGTGCCAGCAGCTGGGGACAGGGGGCCTACGAGCAGTACTTC. It specifies CASSWGQGAYEQYF. This chain joins TRBV5-6 and TRBJ2-7; 11 bases are a match to TRBD1. V dropped 3 bases and J dropped 2; count of bases not matched to a gene: 1. The CDR3 has 14 amino acids. Germline loops: CDR1 SGHDT, CDR2 YYEEEE.

The gene calls are TRBV10-3 and TRBJ2-3, with 11 bases identical to TRBD2. The V and J ends lost 6 bases and 4 bases, in that order; junction bases with no gene match: 12. The germline V gene encodes CDR1 ENHRY and CDR2 SYGVKD. CDR3 size: 17 residues. Here the CDR3 reads CAISDPSGSGGADTQYF. CDR3 nucleotide sequence: TGTGCCATCAGCGATCCCTCGGGTAGCGGGGGGGCAGATACGCAGTATTTT.

V usage is TRBV12-3 or TRBV12-4 and J usage is TRBJ1-5; the D gene is possibly TRBD1 (5 bases). This CDR3 region has 13 residues. The V end lost 6 bases, the J end lost 6 bases, and 12 bases lay between the germline ends. This chain's CDR3 is CASSLTGVQPQHF. CDR3 bases: TGTGCCAGCAGCCTAACGGGGGTTCAGCCCCAGCATTTT.

This clone was seen once. V usage is TRBV30 and J usage is TRBJ2-2, with 9 bases aligning to TRBD1. V was clipped by 0 bases and J by 3 bases; unmatched bases: 5. This CDR3 has 16 amino acids. Germline V gives CDR1 GTSNPN, CDR2 SVGIG (reference sequence). This CDR3 is CAWSVTGGQDTGELFF. CDR3 nucleotides: TGTGCCTGGAGTGTTACAGGGGGCCAAGACACCGGGGAGCTGTTTTTT.

CDR3 amino acids: CASIPGGFSYEQYF. Here the CDR3 DNA reads TGTGCCAGCATCCCGGGGGGTTTTTCCTACGAGCAGTACTTC. The chain uses TRBV6-4 and TRBJ2-7, with 7 bases identical to TRBD2. The trim removed 7 bases at V and 1 base at J, leaving 7 bases unmatched. Germline CDR1 and CDR2: MRHNA and SNTAGT. The CDR3 has 14 amino acids.

The chain is built from TRBV5-4 and TRBJ2-1, with 9 bases fitting TRBD1. The CDR3 extends over 15 amino acids. V lost 2 bases, J lost 6 bases, and 6 bases stayed unmatched. In germline, CDR1 is SGHNT, CDR2 YYREEE (reference sequence). As DNA, the CDR3 is TGTGCCAGCAGCTTACGAGACAGGGGGATCAATGAGCAGTTCTTC. This encodes CASSLRDRGINEQFF.

The genes are TRBV19 and TRBJ2-2; 10 nucleotides match TRBD2. This CDR3 region has 15 residues. The germline V gene encodes CDR1 LNHDA and CDR2 SQIVND (reference sequence). V lost 6 bases to trimming and J lost 5 bases; unmatched junction nucleotides: 6. The CDR3 nucleotides are TGTGCCAGTAGCTGGGGGGGACTAGCGACCGGGGAGCTGTTTTTT. Its protein product is CASSWGGLATGELFF.

The chain employs TRBV27 and TRBJ2-2, with 13 bases fitting TRBD2. The CDR3 covers 15 residues. After removal of 7 bases from V and 4 bases from J, the junction contained 3 bases not matched to a gene. Per germline, CDR1 MNHEY and CDR2 SMNVEV (reference sequence). The DNA of the CDR3 is TGTGCCAGCATTAGGACTAGCGGGGGCACCGGGGAGCTGTTTTTT. Translation: CASIRTSGGTGELFF.

The rearrangement links TRBV5-5 to TRBJ2-7, with D perhaps TRBD1 (5 bases). This CDR3 has 14 amino acids. Germline values: CDR1 SGHKS, CDR2 YYEKEE (reference sequence). Trimming pared 0 bases from V and 3 bases from J, leaving 10 bases between. CDR3 sequence reads: CASSLGGRDYEQYF. The CDR3 nucleotides read TGTGCCAGCAGCTTGGGGGGCCGTGACTACGAGCAGTACTTC.

The V call is TRBV5-6, the J call TRBJ2-5; maybe TRBD2 (6 bases). The V gene lost 0 bases and the J gene lost 5 bases, with 8 bases spanning the gap. Germline assignment: CDR1 SGHDT and CDR2 YYEEEE. The CDR3 runs 13 residues. The CDR3 nucleotides are TGTGCCAGCAGCTTGGCAGGGAGGGAGACCCAGTACTTC. Translating gives CASSLAGRETQYF.

The chain is built from TRBV19 and TRBJ1-2; D is perhaps TRBD1 (5 bases). The CDR3 is 13 amino acids. With 7 bases removed from V and 7 bases from J, the gap between germline ends came to 16 bases. Germline loops: CDR1 LNHDA, CDR2 SQIVND (reference sequence). The CDR3 here is CASTATRAGGYTF. The DNA for the CDR3 is TGTGCCAGTACCGCAACCAGGGCCGGTGGCTACACCTTC.

This chain uses TRBV3-1 (or the pseudogene TRBV3-2) with TRBJ2-7; D unresolved. Germline V gene data show CDR1 as LGHDT and CDR2 as YNNKEL (reference sequence). The V and J ends lost 0 bases and 0 bases respectively, with 9 bases between them. This CDR3 contains 15 residues. CDR3 in amino acids: CASSQDQYSSYEQYF. The CDR3 bases are TGTGCCAGCAGCCAAGATCAATACAGCTCCTACGAGCAGTACTTC.

V gene TRBV2 combines with J gene TRBJ2-3; TRBD2 matches 11 bases. Unmatched junction bases numbered 6, after V lost 2 bases and J lost 2 bases. Germline V gene sequence: CDR1 SNHLY, CDR2 FYNNEI. This CDR3 region has 17 residues. The CDR3 sequence: CASSEISGRAHTDTQYF. The CDR3 DNA is TGTGCCAGCAGTGAAATTAGCGGGAGGGCCCACACAGATACGCAGTATTTT.

This sequence joins TRBV28 and TRBJ2-1; TRBD2 matches 15 bases. The germline CDR1 and CDR2 sequences are MDHEN and SYDVKM. The CDR3 contains 16 residues. Germline trimming cut 3 bases from V and 7 bases from J; bases unmatched to any gene: 4. In DNA, the CDR3 is TGTGCCAGCAGTTTTTCCGGGACTAGCGGGAGGAATGAGCAGTTCTTC. Translation: CASSFSGTSGRNEQFF.

This rearrangement joins TRBV10-2 to TRBJ2-5, with TRBD1 matching 7 bases. V lost 6 bases to trimming and J lost 7 bases; unmatched junction nucleotides: 8. From germline, CDR1 is WSHSY and CDR2 SAAADI. The CDR3 is 13 residues long. The CDR3 loop reads CASRLDRVRTQYF. For the CDR3, the DNA is TGCGCCAGCAGACTCGACAGGGTCAGGACCCAGTACTTC.

The chain employs TRBV11-2 and TRBJ2-3, with D possibly matching TRBD1 (5 bases). V was shortened by 3 bases and J by 2 bases, with 12 bases between the two germline ends. This CDR3 has 15 residues. Germline V lookup: CDR1 SGHAT, CDR2 FQNNGV. CDR3 bases: TGTGCCAGCAGCTTCCGGGCAGGGCCCACAGATACGCAGTATTTT. Amino acid sequence: CASSFRAGPTDTQYF.

J is TRBJ2-7 and V is TRBV4-1, with 9 positions matching TRBD2. After removal of 6 bases from V and 1 base from J, the junction contained 4 bases not matched to a gene. Germline CDR1 is MGHRA and CDR2 is YSYEKL. The CDR3 totals 14 residues. The CDR3, as DNA: TGCGCCAGCAGTCCGAGCGGGAGGTCCTACGAGCAGTACTTC. The encoded protein is CASSPSGRSYEQYF.

The chain recombines TRBV4-1 with TRBJ2-4; 11 nucleotides match TRBD2. This CDR3 is 18 amino acids long. Germline CDR1 MGHRA, CDR2 YSYEKL. V shed 1 base, J shed 0 bases, and the junction held 5 bases outside the gene matches. CDR3 sequence reads: CASSQGLAGGRAKNIQYF. Here the CDR3 DNA reads TGCGCCAGCAGCCAAGGGCTAGCGGGGGGCAGAGCCAAAAACATTCAGTACTTC.

CDR3 sequence (DNA): TGTGCCTGGAGAAACAGGGGCTTTTCCTACGAGCAGTACTTC. Its translation is CAWRNRGFSYEQYF. The chain recombines TRBV30 with TRBJ2-7, with 7 bases fitting TRBD1. Trimming took 3 bases from V and 1 from J; bases not matched to a gene: 6. Per germline, CDR1 GTSNPN and CDR2 SVGIG (reference sequence). This CDR3 region has 14 residues.

This clone has just one count. J is TRBJ1-2 and V is TRBV5-1; no firm D call. This CDR3 is 14 amino acids long. CDR1 and CDR2 (germline): SGHRS, YFSETQ. Trimming left V 4 bases short and J 4 bases short, with 14 bases between. The DNA of the CDR3 is TGCGCCAGCAGCCGAACGACTGAAGTCTATGGCTACACCTTC. Its protein product is CASSRTTEVYGYTF.

The V and J genes are TRBV13 and TRBJ2-3, with D perhaps matching TRBD2 (5 bases). Germline CDR1 is PRHDT and CDR2 is FYEKMQ (reference sequence). This CDR3 region has 13 residues. V was pared by 2 bases and J by 6 bases, with 9 bases between. The CDR3 is CASSLTSTDTQYF. Written as DNA, the CDR3 is TGTGCCAGCAGCTTAACTAGTACGGATACGCAGTATTTT.

The chain employs TRBV3-1 (or the pseudogene TRBV3-2) and TRBJ1-1; a weak D match, TRBD1 (5 bases). The CDR3 spans 15 residues. Germline CDR1 is LGHDT and CDR2 is YNNKEL (reference sequence). V was clipped by 2 bases and J by 0 bases, with 10 bases between them. CDR3 amino acids: CASSQSWGVNTEAFF. As DNA, the CDR3 is TGTGCCAGCAGCCAATCCTGGGGCGTGAACACTGAAGCTTTCTTT.

The CDR3 bases are TGTGCCAGCGAGATGAGTGGCTACACCTTC. This gives the protein CASEMSGYTF. The chain has TRBV6-6 and TRBJ1-2, with D unresolved. Trimming removed 8 bases from V and 7 bases from J, with 8 bases in between. CDR1 and CDR2 (germline): MNHNY, SVGAGI (reference sequence). The CDR3 extends over 10 amino acids.